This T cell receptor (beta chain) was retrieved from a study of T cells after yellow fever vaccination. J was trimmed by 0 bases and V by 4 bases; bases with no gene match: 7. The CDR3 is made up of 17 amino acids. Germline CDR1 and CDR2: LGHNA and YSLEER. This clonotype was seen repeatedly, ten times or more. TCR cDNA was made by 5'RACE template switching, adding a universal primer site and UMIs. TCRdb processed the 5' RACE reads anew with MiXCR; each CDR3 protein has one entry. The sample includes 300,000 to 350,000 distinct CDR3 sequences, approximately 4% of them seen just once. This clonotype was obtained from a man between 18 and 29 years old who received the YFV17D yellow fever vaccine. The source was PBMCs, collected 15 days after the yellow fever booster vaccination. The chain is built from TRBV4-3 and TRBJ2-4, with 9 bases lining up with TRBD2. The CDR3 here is CASSLRLAVRAKNIQYF. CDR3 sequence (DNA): TGCGCCAGCAGCCTCAGACTAGCGGTGCGAGCCAAAAACATTCAGTACTTC.